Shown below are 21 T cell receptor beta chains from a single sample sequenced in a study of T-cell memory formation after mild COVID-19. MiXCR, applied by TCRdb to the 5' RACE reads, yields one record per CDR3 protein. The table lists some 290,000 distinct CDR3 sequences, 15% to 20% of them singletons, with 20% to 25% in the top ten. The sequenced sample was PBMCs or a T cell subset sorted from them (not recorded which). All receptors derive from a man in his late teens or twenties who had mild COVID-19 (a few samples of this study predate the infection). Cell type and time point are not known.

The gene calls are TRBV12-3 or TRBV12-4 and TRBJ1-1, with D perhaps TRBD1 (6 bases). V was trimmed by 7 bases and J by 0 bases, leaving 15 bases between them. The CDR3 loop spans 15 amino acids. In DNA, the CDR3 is TGTGCCAGCATCCGCAACAGGGATCTGAACACTGAAGCTTTCTTT. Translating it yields CASIRNRDLNTEAFF.

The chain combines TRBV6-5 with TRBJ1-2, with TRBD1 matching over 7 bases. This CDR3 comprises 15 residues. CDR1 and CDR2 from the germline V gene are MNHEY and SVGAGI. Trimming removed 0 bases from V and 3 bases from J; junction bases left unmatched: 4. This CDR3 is CASSYSQGGDYGYTF. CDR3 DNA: TGTGCCAGCAGTTACTCCCAGGGGGGGGACTATGGCTACACCTTC.

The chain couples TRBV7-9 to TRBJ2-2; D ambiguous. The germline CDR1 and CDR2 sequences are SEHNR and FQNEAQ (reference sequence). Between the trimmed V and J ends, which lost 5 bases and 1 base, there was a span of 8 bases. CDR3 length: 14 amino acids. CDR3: CASSLPRNTGELFF. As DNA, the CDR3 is TGTGCCAGCAGCCTGCCCAGGAACACCGGGGAGCTGTTTTTT.

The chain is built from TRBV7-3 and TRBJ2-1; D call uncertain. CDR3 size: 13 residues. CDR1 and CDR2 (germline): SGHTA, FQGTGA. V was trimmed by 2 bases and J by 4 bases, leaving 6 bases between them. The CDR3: CASSLGKYNEQFF. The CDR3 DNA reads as TGTGCCAGCAGCTTAGGCAAGTACAATGAGCAGTTCTTC. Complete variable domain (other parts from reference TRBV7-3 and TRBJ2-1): GAGVSQTPSNKVTEKGKYVELRCDPISGHTALYWYRQSLGQGPEFLIYFQGTGAADDSGLPNDRFFAVRPEGSVSTLKIQRTERGDSAVYLCASSLGKYNEQFFGPGTRLTVL.

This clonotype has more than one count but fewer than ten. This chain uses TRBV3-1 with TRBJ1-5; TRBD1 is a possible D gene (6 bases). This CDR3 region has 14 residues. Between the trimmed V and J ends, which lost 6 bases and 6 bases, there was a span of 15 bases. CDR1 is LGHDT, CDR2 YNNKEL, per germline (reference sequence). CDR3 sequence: CASRDTGLGQPQHF. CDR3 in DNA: TGTGCCAGCAGGGATACAGGGCTGGGTCAGCCCCAGCATTTT.

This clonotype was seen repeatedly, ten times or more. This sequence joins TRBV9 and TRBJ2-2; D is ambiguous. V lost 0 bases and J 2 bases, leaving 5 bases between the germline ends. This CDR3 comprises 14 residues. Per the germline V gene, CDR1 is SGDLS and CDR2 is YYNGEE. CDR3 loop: CASSVGTNTGELFF. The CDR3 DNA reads TGTGCCAGCAGCGTAGGGACCAACACCGGGGAGCTGTTTTTT. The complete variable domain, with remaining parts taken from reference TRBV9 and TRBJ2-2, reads DSGVTQTPKHLITATGQRVTLRCSPRSGDLSVYWYQQSLDQGLQFLIQYYNGEERAKGNILERFSAQQFPDLHSELNLSSLELGDSALYFCASSVGTNTGELFFGEGSRLTVL.

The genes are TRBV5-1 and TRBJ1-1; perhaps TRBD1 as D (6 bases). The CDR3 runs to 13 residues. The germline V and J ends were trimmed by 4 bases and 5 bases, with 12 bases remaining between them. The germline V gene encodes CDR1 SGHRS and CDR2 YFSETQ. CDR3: CASSGDRLTEAFF. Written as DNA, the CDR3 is TGCGCCAGCAGCGGAGACAGGCTGACTGAAGCTTTCTTT.

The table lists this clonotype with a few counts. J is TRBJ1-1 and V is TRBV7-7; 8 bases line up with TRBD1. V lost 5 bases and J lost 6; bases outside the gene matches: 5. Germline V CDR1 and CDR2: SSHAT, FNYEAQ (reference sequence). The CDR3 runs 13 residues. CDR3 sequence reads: CASSHGQGAEAFF. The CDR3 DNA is TGTGCCAGCAGCCATGGACAGGGCGCTGAAGCTTTCTTT. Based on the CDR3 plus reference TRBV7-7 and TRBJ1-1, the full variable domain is GAGVSQSPRYKVTKRGQDVTLRCDPISSHATLYWYQQALGQGPEFLTYFNYEAQPDKSGLPSDRFSAERPEGSISTLTIQRTEQRDSAMYRCASSHGQGAEAFFGQGTRLTVV.

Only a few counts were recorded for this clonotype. In DNA, the CDR3 is TGTGCCAGCAGTGCCCGGGACAGAGGAAGCACAGATACGCAGTATTTT. As protein: CASSARDRGSTDTQYF. V usage is TRBV6-2 or TRBV6-3 and J usage is TRBJ2-3, with 7 bases that match TRBD1. J lost 0 bases, V lost 5 bases, and 8 bases had no gene match. The CDR3 runs to 16 residues. CDR1 and CDR2 from the germline V gene are MNHEY and SVGEGT.

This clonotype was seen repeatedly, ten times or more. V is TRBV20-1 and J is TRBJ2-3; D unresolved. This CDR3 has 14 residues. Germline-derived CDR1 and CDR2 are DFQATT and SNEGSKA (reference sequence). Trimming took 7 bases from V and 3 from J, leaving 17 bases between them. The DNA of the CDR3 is TGCAGTGAAACCTCGATCACGGTGACAGATACGCAGTATTTT. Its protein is CSETSITVTDTQYF.

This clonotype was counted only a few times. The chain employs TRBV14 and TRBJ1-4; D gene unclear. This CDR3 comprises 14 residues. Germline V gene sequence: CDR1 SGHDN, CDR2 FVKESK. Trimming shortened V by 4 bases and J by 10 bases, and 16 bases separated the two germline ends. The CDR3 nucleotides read TGTGCCAGCAGCCCCCAGAGGGCCCCCGGAAAACTGTTTTTT. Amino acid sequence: CASSPQRAPGKLFF.

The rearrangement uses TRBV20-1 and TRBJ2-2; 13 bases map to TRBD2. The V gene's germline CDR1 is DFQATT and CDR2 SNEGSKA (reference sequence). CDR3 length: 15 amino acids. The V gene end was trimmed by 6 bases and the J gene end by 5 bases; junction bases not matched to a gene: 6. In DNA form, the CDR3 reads TGCAGTGCGGGACTAGCGGGGAGATTAACCGGGGAGCTGTTTTTT. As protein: CSAGLAGRLTGELFF.

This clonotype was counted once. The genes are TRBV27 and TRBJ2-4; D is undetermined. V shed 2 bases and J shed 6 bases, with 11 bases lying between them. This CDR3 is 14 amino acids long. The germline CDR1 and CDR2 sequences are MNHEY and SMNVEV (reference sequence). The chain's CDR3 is CASSLRGTGNIQYF. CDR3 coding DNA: TGTGCCAGCAGTTTACGAGGAACGGGAAACATTCAGTACTTC.

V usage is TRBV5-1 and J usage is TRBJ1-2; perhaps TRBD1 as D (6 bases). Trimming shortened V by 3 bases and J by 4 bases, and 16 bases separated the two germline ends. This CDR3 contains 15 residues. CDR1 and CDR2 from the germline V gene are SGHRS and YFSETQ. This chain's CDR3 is CASSWGGQRGYGYTF. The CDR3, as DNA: TGCGCCAGCAGCTGGGGAGGACAGCGAGGCTATGGCTACACCTTC.

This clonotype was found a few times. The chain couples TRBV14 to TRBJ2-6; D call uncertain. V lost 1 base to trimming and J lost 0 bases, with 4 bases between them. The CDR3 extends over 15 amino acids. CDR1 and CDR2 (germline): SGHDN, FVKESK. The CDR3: CASSQVGSGANVLTF. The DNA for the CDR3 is TGTGCCAGCAGCCAAGTCGGCTCTGGGGCCAACGTCCTGACTTTC.

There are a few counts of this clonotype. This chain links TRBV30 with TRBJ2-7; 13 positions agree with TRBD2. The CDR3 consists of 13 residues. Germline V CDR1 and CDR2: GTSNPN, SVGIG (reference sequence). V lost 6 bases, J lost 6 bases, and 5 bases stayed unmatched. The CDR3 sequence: CACRLAGGSEQYF. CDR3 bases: TGTGCCTGTAGACTAGCGGGGGGTAGCGAGCAGTACTTC.

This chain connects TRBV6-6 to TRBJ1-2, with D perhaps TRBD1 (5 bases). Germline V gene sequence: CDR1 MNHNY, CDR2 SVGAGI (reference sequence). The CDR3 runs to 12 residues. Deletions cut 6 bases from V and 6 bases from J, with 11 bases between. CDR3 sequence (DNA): TGTGCCAGCAGCCGAGAGGGGAATGGCTACACCTTC. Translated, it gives CASSREGNGYTF.

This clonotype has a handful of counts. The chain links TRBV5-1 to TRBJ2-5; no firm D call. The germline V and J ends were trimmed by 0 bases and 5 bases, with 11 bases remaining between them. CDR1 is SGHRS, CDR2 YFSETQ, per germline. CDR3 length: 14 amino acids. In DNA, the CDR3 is TGCGCCAGCAGCTTGGGTTTATGGATGGAGACCCAGTACTTC. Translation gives CASSLGLWMETQYF. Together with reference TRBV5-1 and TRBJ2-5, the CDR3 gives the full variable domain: KAGVTQTPRYLIKTRGQQVTLSCSPISGHRSVSWYQQTPGQGLQFLFEYFSETQRNKGNFPGRFSGRQFSNSRSEMNVSTLELGDSALYLCASSLGLWMETQYFGPGTRLLVL.

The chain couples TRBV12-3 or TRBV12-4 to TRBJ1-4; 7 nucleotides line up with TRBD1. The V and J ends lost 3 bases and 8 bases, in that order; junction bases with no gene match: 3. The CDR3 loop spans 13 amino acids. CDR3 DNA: TGTGCCAGCAGTTTGGCCAGGGGGGAAAAACTGTTTTTT. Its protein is CASSLARGEKLFF.

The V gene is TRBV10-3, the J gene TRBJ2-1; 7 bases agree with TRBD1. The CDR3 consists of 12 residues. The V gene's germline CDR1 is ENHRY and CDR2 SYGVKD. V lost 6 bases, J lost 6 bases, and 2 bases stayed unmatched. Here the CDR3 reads CAISWDSNEQFF. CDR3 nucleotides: TGTGCCATCAGCTGGGACAGCAATGAGCAGTTCTTC.

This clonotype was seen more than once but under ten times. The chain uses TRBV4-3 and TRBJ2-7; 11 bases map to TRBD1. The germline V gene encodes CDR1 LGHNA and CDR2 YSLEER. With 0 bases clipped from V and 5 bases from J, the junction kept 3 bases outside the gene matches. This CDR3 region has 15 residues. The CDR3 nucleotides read TGCGCCAGCAGCCAAGATGGGGGACAGGGGGACGAGCAGTACTTC. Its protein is CASSQDGGQGDEQYF.